This T cell receptor beta chain was recovered during a study of metastatic and nonmetastatic thyroid tumors. Study overall: The study looked at repertoires side by side in blood and in tumor or nodule tissue from malignant and benign thyroid patients. Findings of the study overall: Reported TCR beta diversity, measured in blood and tumor, was significantly higher for malignant thyroid tumors than for benign nodules.

Per the authors' pipeline: A classifier of distant metastasis in papillary thyroid cancer was built from CDR3 differences (across clinicopathological groups). Via MiXCR, TCRdb re-called the PCR reads. The V and J calls follow TCRdb's processing rather than the paper's. Here the sample spans under 20,000 clones, 34% being singletons. The CDR3 extends over 11 amino acids. The V gene's germline CDR1 is MNHEY and CDR2 SMNVEV (reference sequence). Trimming took off 5 bases at V and 6 bases at J, with 8 bases between the two ends. The entire patient cohort was treatment-naive prior to thyroid surgery. For this clone: Its antigen is undetermined.

This clonotype was obtained from a female donor with papillary thyroid cancer or a benign thyroid nodule (not recorded which). Some clones in this sample may be carry-over from other donors' samples. The sample comprised tumor tissue. This rearrangement joins TRBV27 to TRBJ2-7, with D uncertain. The DNA of the CDR3 is TGTGCCAGCAGTGGTGGCGTCGAGCAGTACTTC. It codes for CASSGGVEQYF.